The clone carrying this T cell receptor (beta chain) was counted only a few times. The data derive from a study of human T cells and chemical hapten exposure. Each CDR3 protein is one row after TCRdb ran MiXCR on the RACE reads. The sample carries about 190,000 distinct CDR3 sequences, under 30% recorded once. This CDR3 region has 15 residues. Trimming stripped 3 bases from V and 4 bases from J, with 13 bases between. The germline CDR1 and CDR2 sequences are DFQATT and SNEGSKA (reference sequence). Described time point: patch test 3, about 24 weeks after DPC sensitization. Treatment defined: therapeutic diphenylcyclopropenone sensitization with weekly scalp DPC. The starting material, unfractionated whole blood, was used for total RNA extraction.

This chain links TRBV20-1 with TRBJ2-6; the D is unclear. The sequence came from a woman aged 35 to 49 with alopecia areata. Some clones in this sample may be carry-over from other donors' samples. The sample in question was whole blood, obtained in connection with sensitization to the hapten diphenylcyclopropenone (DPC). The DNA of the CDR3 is TGCAGTGCTAGCGACCCTCTTAGGGGGGCCAACGTCCTGACTTTC. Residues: CSASDPLRGANVLTF.